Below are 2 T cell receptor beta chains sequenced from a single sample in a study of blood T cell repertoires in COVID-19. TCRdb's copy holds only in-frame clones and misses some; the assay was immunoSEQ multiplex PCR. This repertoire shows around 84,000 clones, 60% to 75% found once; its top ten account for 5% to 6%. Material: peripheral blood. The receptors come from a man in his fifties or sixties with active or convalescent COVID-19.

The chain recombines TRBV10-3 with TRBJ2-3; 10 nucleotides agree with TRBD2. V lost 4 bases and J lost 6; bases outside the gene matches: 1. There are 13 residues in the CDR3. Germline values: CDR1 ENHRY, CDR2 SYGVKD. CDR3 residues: CAISGTSGDTQYF. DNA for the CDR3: TGTGCCATCAGTGGGACTAGCGGCGATACGCAGTATTTT.

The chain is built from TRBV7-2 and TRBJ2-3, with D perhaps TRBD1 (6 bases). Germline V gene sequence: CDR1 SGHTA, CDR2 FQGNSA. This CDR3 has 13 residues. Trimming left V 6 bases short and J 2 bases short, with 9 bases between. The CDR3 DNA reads TGTGCCAGCAGACGGGACAACACAGATACGCAGTATTTT. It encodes CASRRDNTDTQYF.